The clone carrying this T cell receptor beta chain was detected only once. The entry originates in a study of T cell responses to AZD1222 COVID-19 vaccine. Study-level background: Second-dose timings of about 4 or about 12 weeks were pooled.

Assay used: immunoSEQ multiplex PCR; TCRdb lists only in-frame clones, some missing. The sample has about 70,000 clones; over 80% are singletons. There are 15 residues in the CDR3. Germline V gene data show CDR1 as SGHRS and CDR2 as YFSETQ. Trimming cost V 9 bases and J 0 bases; bases outside gene matches: 11. The sequences come from peripheral blood, collected on day 0 of AZD1222 vaccination. J is TRBJ1-1 and V is TRBV5-1; 7 nucleotides match TRBD1. The sequence derives from an adult in good health. CDR3 amino acids: CATRGGGDVNTEAFF. CDR3 DNA sequence: TGCGCCACCCGAGGGGGCGGAGACGTGAACACTGAAGCTTTCTTT.